This TCR beta chain was sequenced during a study of naive and memory T cell subsets. An equimolar mix of two oligonucleotides served as the beta constant-region primer for TRBC1 and TRBC2. Four rounds of PCR amplified the ligated cDNA using nested alpha and beta constant-region primers plus SP2. Via MiXCR, TCRdb re-called the UMI-ligation and nested PCR reads, giving one row per CDR3 protein. The sample carries around 30,000 distinct CDR3 sequences, around 18% recorded once. With V trimmed by 2 bases and J by 9 bases, 9 bases remained unmatched. Looked up from germline, CDR1 is SGHKS and CDR2 is YYEKEE (reference sequence). The CDR3 sequence is 17 residues long. This clonotype was counted many times.

This TCR was sampled from a human donor in good health. The sample comprised effector memory CD4+ T cells from blood. The subset here: effector memory, CD45RA- CD27-. The rearrangement uses TRBV5-5 and TRBJ2-2; 14 nucleotides line up with TRBD2. The CDR3 coding sequence is TGTGCCAGCAGCTTTGGGACTAGCGGGAGTGGTTCCAGGGAGCTGTTTTTT. Translation gives CASSFGTSGSGSRELFF.